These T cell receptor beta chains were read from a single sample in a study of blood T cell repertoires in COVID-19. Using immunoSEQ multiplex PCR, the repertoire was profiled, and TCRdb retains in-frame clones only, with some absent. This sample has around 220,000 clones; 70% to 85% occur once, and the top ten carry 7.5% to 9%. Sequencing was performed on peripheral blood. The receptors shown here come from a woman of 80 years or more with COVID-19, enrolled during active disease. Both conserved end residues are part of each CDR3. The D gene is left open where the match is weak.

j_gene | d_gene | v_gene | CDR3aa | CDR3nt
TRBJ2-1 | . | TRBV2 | CASTSTRSGNEQFF | TGTGCCAGCACCTCGACTAGATCCGGCAATGAGCAGTTCTTC
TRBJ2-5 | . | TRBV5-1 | CASSPTPQETQYF | TGCGCCAGCAGCCCTACCCCCCAAGAGACCCAGTACTTC
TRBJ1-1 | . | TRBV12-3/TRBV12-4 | CASSPPPMAEAFF | TGTGCCAGCAGCCCCCCCCCTATGGCTGAAGCTTTCTTT
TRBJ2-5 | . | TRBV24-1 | CATSDWGGGAETQYF | TGTGCCACCAGTGACTGGGGAGGGGGGGCAGAGACCCAGTACTTC
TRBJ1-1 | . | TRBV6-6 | CASSLTGNTEAFF | TGTGCCAGCAGTCTGACTGGGAACACTGAAGCTTTCTTT
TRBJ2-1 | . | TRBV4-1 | CASSQEVATRFDEQFF | TGCGCCAGCAGCCAAGAGGTGGCTACCAGGTTTGATGAGCAGTTCTTC
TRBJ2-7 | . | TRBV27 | CASRPGSLWEQYF | TGTGCCAGCAGACCCGGGAGCCTGTGGGAGCAGTACTTC
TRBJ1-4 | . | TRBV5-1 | CASSNYREMFF | TGCGCCAGCAGCAACTACAGGGAAATGTTTTTT
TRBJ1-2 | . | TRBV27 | CASSPPSSGRGSNYGYTF | TGTGCCAGCAGTCCCCCGTCCTCCGGACGGGGTAGTAACTATGGCTACACCTTC
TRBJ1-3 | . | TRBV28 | CASRHGQPASGNTIYF | TGTGCCAGCAGACACGGACAGCCCGCCTCTGGAAACACCATATATTTT
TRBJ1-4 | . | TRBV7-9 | CASSTPGEDNEKLFF | TGTGCCAGCAGCACCCCGGGGGAGGATAATGAAAAACTGTTTTTT
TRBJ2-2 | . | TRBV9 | CASSVAPSRNTGELFF | TGTGCCAGCAGCGTAGCGCCTAGCAGGAACACCGGGGAGCTGTTTTTT
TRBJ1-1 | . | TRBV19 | CASSSGMVAEAFF | TGTGCCAGTAGTTCAGGGATGGTGGCTGAAGCTTTCTTT
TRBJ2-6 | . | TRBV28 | CASVGSTGANVLTF | TGTGCCAGCGTAGGGAGCACTGGGGCCAACGTCCTGACTTTC
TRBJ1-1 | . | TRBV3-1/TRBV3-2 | CASSQAGTPNTEAFF | TGTGCCAGCAGCCAAGCAGGGACACCGAACACTGAAGCTTTCTTT
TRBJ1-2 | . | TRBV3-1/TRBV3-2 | CASSHPRALYGYTF | TGTGCCAGCAGCCACCCGAGGGCCCTCTATGGCTACACCTTC
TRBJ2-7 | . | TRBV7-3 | CASSQRPGQGYEQYF | TGTGCCAGCAGCCAAAGACCCGGGCAGGGCTACGAGCAGTACTTC
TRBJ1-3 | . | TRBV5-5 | CASSLLGYSGNTIYF | TGTGCCAGCAGCCTACTAGGGTACTCTGGAAACACCATATATTTT
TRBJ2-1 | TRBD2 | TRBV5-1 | CASSLLTSGGPVNEQFF | TGCGCCAGCAGCTTACTGACTAGCGGGGGACCTGTTAATGAGCAGTTCTTC
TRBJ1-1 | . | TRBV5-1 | CASSLAGGTGTEAFF | TGCGCCAGCAGCTTGGCTGGGGGGACTGGCACTGAAGCTTTCTTT
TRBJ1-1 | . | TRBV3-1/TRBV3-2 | CASSQDALTGNTEAFF | TGTGCCAGCAGCCAAGACGCCCTCACGGGGAACACTGAAGCTTTCTTT
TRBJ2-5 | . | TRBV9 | CASSVVAAQETQYF | TGTGCCAGCAGCGTAGTAGCGGCCCAAGAGACCCAGTACTTC